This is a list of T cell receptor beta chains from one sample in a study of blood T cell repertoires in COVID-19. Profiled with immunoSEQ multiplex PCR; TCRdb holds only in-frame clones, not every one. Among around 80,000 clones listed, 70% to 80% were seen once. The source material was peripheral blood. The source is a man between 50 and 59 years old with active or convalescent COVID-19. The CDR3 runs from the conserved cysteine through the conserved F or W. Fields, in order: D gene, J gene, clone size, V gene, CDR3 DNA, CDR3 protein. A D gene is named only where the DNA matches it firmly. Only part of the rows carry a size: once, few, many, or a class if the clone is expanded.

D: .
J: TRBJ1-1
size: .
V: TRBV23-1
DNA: TGCGCCAGCAGCCCAAACCCGACAGTTCCGAACACTGAAGCTTTCTTT
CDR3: CASSPNPTVPNTEAFF

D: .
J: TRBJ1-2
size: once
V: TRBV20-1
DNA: TGCAGTGCTAAGCAGGGCGTTGGCTACACCTTC
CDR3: CSAKQGVGYTF

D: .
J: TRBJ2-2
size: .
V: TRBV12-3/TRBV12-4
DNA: TGTGCCAGCAGTTTTGGGGGGTTGGGGGAGCTGTTTTTT
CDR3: CASSFGGLGELFF

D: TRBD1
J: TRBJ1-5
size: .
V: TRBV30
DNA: TGTGCCTGGAAGTTAAAAGGGGACAGGGGCAGCCAGCCCCAGCATTTT
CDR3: CAWKLKGDRGSQPQHF

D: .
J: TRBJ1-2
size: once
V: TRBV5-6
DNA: TGTGCCAGCAGCGTAGAACAGGGAATCTTCTATGGCTACACCTTC
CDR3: CASSVEQGIFYGYTF

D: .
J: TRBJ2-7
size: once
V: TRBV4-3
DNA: TGCGCCAGCAGCCAAACCGGCAGGGGCACCTACGAGCAGTACTTC
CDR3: CASSQTGRGTYEQYF

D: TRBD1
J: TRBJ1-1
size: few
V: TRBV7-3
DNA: TGTGCCAGCAGCTCTACAGGGGTGGGGGCTTTCTTT
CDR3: CASSSTGVGAFF

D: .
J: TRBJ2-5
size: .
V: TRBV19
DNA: TGTGCCAGTAGTAAGGGGCAGGGGAGTCCAGAGACCCAGTACTTC
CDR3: CASSKGQGSPETQYF

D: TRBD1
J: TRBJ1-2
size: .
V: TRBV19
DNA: TGTGCCAGTAGTACCCGGACAGGGGGCCACTATGGCTACACCTTC
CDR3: CASSTRTGGHYGYTF

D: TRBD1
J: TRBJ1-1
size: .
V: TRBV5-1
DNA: TGCGCCAGCAGCCTATACTCAGGGGGTAAGGGGAACACTGAAGCTTTCTTT
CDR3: CASSLYSGGKGNTEAFF

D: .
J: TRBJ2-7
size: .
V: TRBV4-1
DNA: TGCGCCAGCAGCCAAGTAGAGTCGTACGAGCAGTACTTC
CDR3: CASSQVESYEQYF

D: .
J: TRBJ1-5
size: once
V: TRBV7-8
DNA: TGTGCCAGCAACCCCCAGGCTGGTGGCAATCAGCCCCAGCATTTT
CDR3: CASNPQAGGNQPQHF

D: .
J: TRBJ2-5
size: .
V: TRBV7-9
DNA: TGTGCCAGCACCCCCTATGGCCAAGAGACCCAGTACTTC
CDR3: CASTPYGQETQYF

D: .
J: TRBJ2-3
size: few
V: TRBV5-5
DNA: TGTGCCAGCAGCTTACGCGGGGAGAGCCCTAATAGGGATACGCAGTATTTT
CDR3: CASSLRGESPNRDTQYF

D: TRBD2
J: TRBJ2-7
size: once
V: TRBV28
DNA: TGTGCCAGCACCCTCGTAGCGGGAACATACGAGCAGTACTTC
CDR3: CASTLVAGTYEQYF

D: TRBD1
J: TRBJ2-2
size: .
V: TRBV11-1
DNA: TGTGCCAGCAGCCCCAGGGGGCGGTTAACCGGGGAGCTGTTTTTT
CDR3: CASSPRGRLTGELFF

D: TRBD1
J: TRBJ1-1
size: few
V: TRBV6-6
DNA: TGTGCCAGCAGTCCCATTGGACAGGGGGAAACTGAAGCTTTCTTT
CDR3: CASSPIGQGETEAFF

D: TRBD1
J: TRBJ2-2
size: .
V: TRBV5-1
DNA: TGCGCCAGCAGCATGGGACAGGGGGCGACCCGGCGGAACACCGGGGAGCTGTTTTTT
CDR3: CASSMGQGATRRNTGELFF

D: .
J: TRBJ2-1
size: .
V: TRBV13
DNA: TGTGCCAGCAGCTCTGCGGGATACAATGAGCAGTTCTTC
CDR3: CASSSAGYNEQFF

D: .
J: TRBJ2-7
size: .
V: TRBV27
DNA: TGTGCCAGCAGCCTCTCTCCCGGGTACGAGCAGTACTTC
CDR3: CASSLSPGYEQYF

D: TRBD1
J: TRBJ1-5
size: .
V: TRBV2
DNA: TGTGCCAGCAGAGGGACAGGGGGCTTCGGTGGTCAGCCCCAGCATTTT
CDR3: CASRGTGGFGGQPQHF

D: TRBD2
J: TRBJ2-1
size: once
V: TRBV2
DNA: TGTGCCAGCAGGTGGACTAGCGGGGGCGCCGAGCAGTTCTTC
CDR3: CASRWTSGGAEQFF